This entry lists 11 T cell receptor beta chains sequenced from one sample in a study of cytomegalovirus exposure and HLA in healthy donors. In the PCR, 60 Vbeta and 13 Jbeta primers were used. This table comes from immunoSEQ multiplex PCR, and its TCRdb copy is limited to in-frame clones, with some not included. The listing contains tens of thousands of clones. Sequencing was carried out using PBMCs. These receptors were taken from a male donor in good health and CMV-seronegative.

CDR3 nucleotides: TGTGCCAGCAGTCGGGGGGCAGGGGGCGGGACCCAGTACTTC. This encodes CASSRGAGGGTQYF. This chain connects TRBV6-6 to TRBJ2-5, with D possibly TRBD1 on 8 matching bases. Germline CDR1 MNHNY, CDR2 SVGAGI (reference sequence). The ends were cut back, 5 bases at V and 7 bases at J, with 17 bases in the middle. The CDR3 length is 14 residues.

V is TRBV4-1 and J is TRBJ2-7, with 9 bases matching TRBD1. V lost 3 bases, J lost 3 bases, and 6 bases stayed unmatched. Germline CDR1 reads MGHRA; CDR2 reads YSYEKL. This CDR3 has 15 residues. CDR3 region: CASSHPGQGIYEQYF. CDR3 DNA: TGCGCCAGCAGCCACCCGGGACAGGGAATCTACGAGCAGTACTTC.

The V call is TRBV18, the J call TRBJ1-4; TRBD1 agrees at 8 bases. V trimming: 0 bases; J trimming: 5 bases; junction bases outside the gene matches: 8. The length of the CDR3 is 17 residues. Germline CDR1 KGHSH, CDR2 LQKENI. Here the CDR3 reads CASSPPDRVGRNEKLFF. CDR3 DNA sequence: TGTGCCAGCTCACCACCGGACAGGGTGGGCCGGAATGAAAAACTGTTTTTT. Filled out from reference TRBV18 and TRBJ1-4, the complete variable domain reads NAGVMQNPRHLVRRRGQEARLRCSPMKGHSHVYWYRQLPEEGLKFMVYLQKENIIDESGMPKERFSAEFPKEGPSILRIQQVVRGDSAAYFCASSPPDRVGRNEKLFFGSGTQLSVL.

V gene TRBV19 combines with J gene TRBJ1-2; 7 positions match TRBD1. Losses at the gene ends were 8 bases for V and 8 bases for J; bases not matched to a gene: 11. Germline loops: CDR1 LNHDA, CDR2 SQIVND (reference sequence). The length of the CDR3 is 13 residues. The CDR3, as DNA: TGTGCCAGTGCTCGGGACAGCGCTGGGGGCTACACCTTC. This encodes CASARDSAGGYTF.

The chain carries TRBV5-1 and TRBJ2-5; TRBD1 aligns across 8 bases. V gave up 3 bases and J gave up 1 base; unmatched junction bases: 5. Germline assignment: CDR1 SGHRS and CDR2 YFSETQ. This CDR3 region has 15 residues. CDR3 bases: TGCGCCAGCAGCTCGAGGGGACAGGCCCAAGAGACCCAGTACTTC. Translating it yields CASSSRGQAQETQYF.

The J gene is TRBJ2-5, the V gene TRBV9; possible D gene TRBD2, 5 bases. Deletions cut 4 bases from V and 4 bases from J, with 11 bases between. The CDR3 length is 13 residues. The V gene's germline CDR1 is SGDLS and CDR2 YYNGEE. The CDR3 loop is CASSPSSGETQYF. DNA of the CDR3: TGTGCCAGCAGCCCTAGCTCAGGAGAGACCCAGTACTTC. The complete variable domain, with remaining parts taken from reference TRBV9 and TRBJ2-5, reads DSGVTQTPKHLITATGQRVTLRCSPRSGDLSVYWYQQSLDQGLQFLIQYYNGEERAKGNILERFSAQQFPDLHSELNLSSLELGDSALYFCASSPSSGETQYFGPGTRLLVL.

The CDR3 DNA reads TGTGCCAGCAATTCGCGGGGGGTCAATGAGCAGTTCTTC. As protein: CASNSRGVNEQFF. V is TRBV6-5 and J is TRBJ2-1, with TRBD2 matching over 8 bases. With V trimmed by 7 bases and J by 6 bases, 5 bases remained unmatched. Per germline, CDR1 MNHEY and CDR2 SVGAGI. The CDR3 is 13 amino acids.

The genes are TRBV9 and TRBJ1-2; TRBD1 matches at 8 bases. V shed 0 bases, J shed 8 bases, and the junction held 3 bases outside the gene matches. This CDR3 is 13 amino acids long. Germline assignment: CDR1 SGDLS and CDR2 YYNGEE. The CDR3 reads CASSVGQGNGYTF. The DNA of the CDR3 is TGTGCCAGCAGCGTAGGACAGGGGAACGGCTACACCTTC. Drawing the rest from reference TRBV9 and TRBJ1-2, the complete variable domain is DSGVTQTPKHLITATGQRVTLRCSPRSGDLSVYWYQQSLDQGLQFLIQYYNGEERAKGNILERFSAQQFPDLHSELNLSSLELGDSALYFCASSVGQGNGYTFGSGTRLTVV.

V is TRBV9 and J is TRBJ2-3; 9 positions agree with TRBD1. This CDR3 region has 15 residues. Trimming took 2 bases from V and 3 from J; bases not matched to a gene: 4. The germline gives CDR1 SGDLS, CDR2 YYNGEE. CDR3 sequence reads: CASSVRDRATDTQYF. The CDR3 region has the DNA TGTGCCAGCAGCGTCCGGGACAGGGCGACAGATACGCAGTATTTT.

This chain uses TRBV5-5 with TRBJ1-6; a weak D match, TRBD1 (5 bases). V lost 1 base and J 10 bases, leaving 12 bases between the germline ends. CDR3 size: 14 residues. From germline, CDR1 is SGHKS and CDR2 YYEKEE (reference sequence). CDR3 sequence reads: CASSLSRAGSPLHF. The CDR3, as DNA: TGTGCCAGCAGCTTGAGCAGGGCGGGATCACCCCTCCACTTT. The full variable domain, its missing parts supplied by reference TRBV5-5 and TRBJ1-6, is DAGVTQSPTHLIKTRGQQVTLRCSPISGHKSVSWYQQVLGQGPQFIFQYYEKEERGRGNFPDRFSARQFPNYSSELNVNALLLGDSALYLCASSLSRAGSPLHFGNGTRLTVT.

The chain employs TRBV4-3 and TRBJ1-6; 7 bases match TRBD1. V lost 0 bases to trimming and J lost 9 bases; unmatched junction nucleotides: 5. Germline values: CDR1 LGHNA, CDR2 YSLEER. The CDR3 is made up of 15 amino acids. CDR3 loop: CASSQDRQGISPLHF. The DNA of the CDR3 is TGCGCCAGCAGCCAAGATCGACAGGGAATTTCACCCCTCCACTTT.